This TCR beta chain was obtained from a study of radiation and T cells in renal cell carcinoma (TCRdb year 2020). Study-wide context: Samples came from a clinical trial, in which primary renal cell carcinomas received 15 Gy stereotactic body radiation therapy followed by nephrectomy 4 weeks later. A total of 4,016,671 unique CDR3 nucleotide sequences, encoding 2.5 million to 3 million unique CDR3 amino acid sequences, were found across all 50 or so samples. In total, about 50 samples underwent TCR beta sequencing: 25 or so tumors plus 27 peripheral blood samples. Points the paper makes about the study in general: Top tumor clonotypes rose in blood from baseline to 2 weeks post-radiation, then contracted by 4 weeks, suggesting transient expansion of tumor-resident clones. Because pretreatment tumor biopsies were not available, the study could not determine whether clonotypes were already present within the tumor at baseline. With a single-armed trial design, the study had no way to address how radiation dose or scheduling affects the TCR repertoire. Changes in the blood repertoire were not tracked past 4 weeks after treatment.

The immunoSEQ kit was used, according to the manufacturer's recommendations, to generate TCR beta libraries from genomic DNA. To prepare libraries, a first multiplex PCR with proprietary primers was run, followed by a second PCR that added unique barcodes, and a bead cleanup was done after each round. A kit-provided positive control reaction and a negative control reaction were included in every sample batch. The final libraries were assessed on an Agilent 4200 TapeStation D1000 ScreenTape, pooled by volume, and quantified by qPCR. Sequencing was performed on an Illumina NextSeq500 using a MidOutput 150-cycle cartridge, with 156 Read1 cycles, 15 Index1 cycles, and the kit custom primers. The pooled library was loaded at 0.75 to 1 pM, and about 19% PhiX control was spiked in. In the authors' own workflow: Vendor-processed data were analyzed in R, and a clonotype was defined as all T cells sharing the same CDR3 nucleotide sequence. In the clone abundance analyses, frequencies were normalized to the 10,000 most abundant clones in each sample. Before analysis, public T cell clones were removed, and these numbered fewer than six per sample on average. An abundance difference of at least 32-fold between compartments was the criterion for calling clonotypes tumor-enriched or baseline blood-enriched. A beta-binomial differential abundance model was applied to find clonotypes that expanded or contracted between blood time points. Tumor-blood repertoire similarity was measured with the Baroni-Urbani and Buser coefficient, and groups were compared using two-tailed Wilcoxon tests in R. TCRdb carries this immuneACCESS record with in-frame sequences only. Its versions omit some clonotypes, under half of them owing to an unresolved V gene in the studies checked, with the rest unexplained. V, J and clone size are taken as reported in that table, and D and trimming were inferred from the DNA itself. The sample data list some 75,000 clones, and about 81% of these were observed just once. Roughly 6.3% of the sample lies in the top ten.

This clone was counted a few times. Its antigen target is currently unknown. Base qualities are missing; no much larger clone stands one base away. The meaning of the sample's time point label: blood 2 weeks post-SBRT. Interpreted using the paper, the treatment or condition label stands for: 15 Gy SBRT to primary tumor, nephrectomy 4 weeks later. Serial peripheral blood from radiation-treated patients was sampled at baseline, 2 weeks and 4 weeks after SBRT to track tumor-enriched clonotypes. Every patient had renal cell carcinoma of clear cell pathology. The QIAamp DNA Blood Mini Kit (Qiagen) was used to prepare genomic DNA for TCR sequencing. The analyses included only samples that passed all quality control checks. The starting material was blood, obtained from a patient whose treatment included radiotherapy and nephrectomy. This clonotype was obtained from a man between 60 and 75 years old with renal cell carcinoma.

The CDR3 region: CASSSYPFSSGRKEIQYF. The nucleotide sequence reads TGTGCCAGCAGCTCTTACCCCTTCTCTAGCGGGAGGAAGGAAATTCAGTACTTC. The sequence joins TRBV7-2 to TRBJ2-4; 11 junctional bases match TRBD2. CDR1 and CDR2, looked up from the germline V gene, are SGHTA and FQGNSA. At the junction V is shortened by 4 bases and J by 10 bases; bases outside the gene matches: 18. Reading from cysteine to phenylalanine, the CDR3 counts 18 amino acids. This entry keeps only the CDR3 DNA: 54 bases, framed from base 1.